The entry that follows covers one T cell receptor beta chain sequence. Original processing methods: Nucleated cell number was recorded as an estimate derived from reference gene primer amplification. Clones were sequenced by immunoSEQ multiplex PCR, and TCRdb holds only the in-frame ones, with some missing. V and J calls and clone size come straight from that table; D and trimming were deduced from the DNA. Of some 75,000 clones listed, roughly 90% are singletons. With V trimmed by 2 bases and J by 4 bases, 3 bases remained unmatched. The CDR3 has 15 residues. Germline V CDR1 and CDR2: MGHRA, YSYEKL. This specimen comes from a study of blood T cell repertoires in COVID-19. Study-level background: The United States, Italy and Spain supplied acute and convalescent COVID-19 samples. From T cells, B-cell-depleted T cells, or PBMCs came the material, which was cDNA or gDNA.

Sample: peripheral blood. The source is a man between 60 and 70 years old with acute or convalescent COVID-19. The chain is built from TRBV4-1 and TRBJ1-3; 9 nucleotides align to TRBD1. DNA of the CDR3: TGCGCCAGCAGCCAACGGACAGGGGAAGGAAACACCATATATTTT. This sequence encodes CASSQRTGEGNTIYF.